A selection of T cell receptor beta chains follows, all from one sample in a study of CD4 and CD8 cells across lung adenocarcinoma regions. TCRdb passed the PCR reads through MiXCR, listing each CDR3 protein once. There are tens of thousands of distinct CDR3 sequences in the sample; roughly half occur only once, and approximately 26% lies in the top ten. Sequenced sample: CD8+ T cells from the center of a lung tumor. These TCRs come from a female donor with lung adenocarcinoma. The CD4 and CD8 labels of this study may be unreliable. CDR3s include the opening cysteine and the closing phenylalanine or tryptophan. D genes are given only for firm matches. Clone size is not always given. Where it is, it says once, few, many or a class for expanded clones.

d_call: -; clone_size: -; j_call: TRBJ2-2; v_call: TRBV4-2; cdr3_aa: CASSQVQGGVTGELFF; cdr3_nt: TGTGCCAGCAGCCAAGTACAGGGAGGGGTCACCGGGGAGCTGTTTTTT
d_call: -; clone_size: -; j_call: TRBJ2-3; v_call: TRBV27; cdr3_aa: CASSLWRGGGGQDTQYF; cdr3_nt: TGTGCCAGCAGTTTGTGGCGTGGGGGCGGTGGGCAGGATACGCAGTATTTT
d_call: TRBD1; clone_size: medium-sized; j_call: TRBJ1-1; v_call: TRBV6-1; cdr3_aa: CASSRSGQGAEAFF; cdr3_nt: TGTGCCAGCAGTAGGAGTGGACAGGGCGCTGAAGCTTTCTTT
d_call: -; clone_size: -; j_call: TRBJ1-2; v_call: TRBV7-6; cdr3_aa: CASSLSAEEDYGYTF; cdr3_nt: TGTGCCAGCAGCTTAAGTGCAGAAGAGGACTATGGCTACACCTTC
d_call: -; clone_size: -; j_call: TRBJ2-1; v_call: TRBV4-1; cdr3_aa: CASSQPIIDNEQFF; cdr3_nt: TGCGCCAGCAGCCAACCGATTATTGACAATGAGCAGTTCTTC
d_call: TRBD2; clone_size: -; j_call: TRBJ2-5; v_call: TRBV11-3; cdr3_aa: CASSLEGGRGYEQYF; cdr3_nt: TGTGCCAGCAGCTTAGAGGGCGGGAGGGGATATGAGCAGTACTTC
d_call: -; clone_size: -; j_call: TRBJ1-1; v_call: TRBV10-3; cdr3_aa: CAISEVPPEAFF; cdr3_nt: TGTGCCATCAGTGAGGTACCTCCAGAAGCTTTCTTT
d_call: -; clone_size: -; j_call: TRBJ1-2; v_call: TRBV6-5; cdr3_aa: CASSWPGKGYTF; cdr3_nt: TGTGCCAGCAGTTGGCCCGGGAAAGGCTACACCTTC
d_call: -; clone_size: -; j_call: TRBJ2-3; v_call: TRBV6-1; cdr3_aa: CASRGAGASLTDTQFF; cdr3_nt: TGTGCCAGCAGGGGAGCCGGGGCTAGCCTCACAGATACGCAGTTCTTT
d_call: -; clone_size: -; j_call: TRBJ1-1; v_call: TRBV5-1; cdr3_aa: CASSFDGGRSEAFF; cdr3_nt: TGCGCCAGCAGCTTCGACGGGGGTCGATCTGAAGCTTTCTTT
d_call: TRBD2; clone_size: -; j_call: TRBJ2-5; v_call: TRBV10-2; cdr3_aa: CASSESGDGETQYF; cdr3_nt: TGCGCCAGCAGCGAAAGCGGGGACGGGGAGACCCAGTACTTC
d_call: -; clone_size: few; j_call: TRBJ2-1; v_call: TRBV5-1; cdr3_aa: CASNSEGRPYNEQFF; cdr3_nt: TGCGCCAGCAATTCGGAGGGGCGCCCCTACAATGAGCAGTTCTTC
d_call: -; clone_size: many; j_call: TRBJ2-1; v_call: TRBV4-1; cdr3_aa: CASRSVNEQFF; cdr3_nt: TGCGCCAGCAGGTCGGTAAATGAGCAGTTCTTC
d_call: TRBD2; clone_size: -; j_call: TRBJ2-4; v_call: TRBV10-1; cdr3_aa: CARGGGATNTQYF; cdr3_nt: TGCGCCAGGGGGGGGGGAGCCACAAATACGCAGTACTTC
d_call: -; clone_size: -; j_call: TRBJ2-1; v_call: TRBV6-1; cdr3_aa: CASSTTTPKDNEQFF; cdr3_nt: TGTGCCAGCAGCACGACGACTCCGAAGGACAATGAGCAGTTCTTC
d_call: TRBD2; clone_size: few; j_call: TRBJ2-4; v_call: TRBV28; cdr3_aa: CASTLDVAGGGIAKNIQYF; cdr3_nt: TGTGCCAGCACCTTGGATGTGGCGGGAGGGGGGATAGCCAAAAACATTCAGTACTTC
d_call: -; clone_size: once; j_call: TRBJ2-4; v_call: TRBV6-8; cdr3_aa: CASGAHGGRDQKIQYF; cdr3_nt: TGTGCCAGCGGGGCCCACGGGGGCAGGGACCAAAAGATTCAGTACTTC
d_call: TRBD2; clone_size: large; j_call: TRBJ2-1; v_call: TRBV10-1; cdr3_aa: CASSESSGSAEQFF; cdr3_nt: TGCGCCAGCAGTGAGTCGAGCGGGAGCGCTGAGCAGTTCTTC
d_call: TRBD2; clone_size: few; j_call: TRBJ2-7; v_call: TRBV11-2; cdr3_aa: CASSDPTSGGDSYEQYF; cdr3_nt: TGTGCCAGCAGCGATCCTACTAGCGGAGGAGACTCCTACGAGCAGTACTTC
d_call: TRBD2; clone_size: many; j_call: TRBJ2-1; v_call: TRBV24-1; cdr3_aa: CATSDPGLAANNEQFF; cdr3_nt: TGTGCCACCAGTGATCCTGGACTAGCGGCTAACAATGAGCAGTTCTTC
d_call: -; clone_size: few; j_call: TRBJ2-7; v_call: TRBV6-5; cdr3_aa: CASSYRSAERAYEQYF; cdr3_nt: TGTGCCAGCAGTTACCGTTCAGCGGAAAGGGCCTACGAGCAGTACTTC
d_call: -; clone_size: -; j_call: TRBJ2-3; v_call: TRBV6-1; cdr3_aa: CARAEGLGGKNTQYF; cdr3_nt: TGTGCCCGCGCAGAAGGGCTGGGGGGAAAAAATACTCAGTATTTC
d_call: -; clone_size: few; j_call: TRBJ2-5; v_call: TRBV28; cdr3_aa: CASSLFQGFVGGEETQYF; cdr3_nt: TGTGCCAGCAGTTTATTCCAGGGGTTCGTGGGAGGGGAAGAGACCCAGTACTTC
d_call: TRBD1; clone_size: -; j_call: TRBJ2-4; v_call: TRBV12-3/TRBV12-4; cdr3_aa: CASSGRGTGLWAKDIQYF; cdr3_nt: TGTGCCAGCAGTGGCCGCGGGACAGGGCTTTGGGCCAAAGATATTCAGTACTTC
d_call: -; clone_size: -; j_call: TRBJ2-2; v_call: TRBV6-5; cdr3_aa: CASSYRWNTEAQFF; cdr3_nt: TGTGCCAGCAGTTACAGGTGGAACACCGAGGCGCAGTTTTTT
d_call: -; clone_size: -; j_call: TRBJ2-7; v_call: TRBV27; cdr3_aa: CAGGHGGRVPDTQYF; cdr3_nt: TGTGCCGGGGGGCACGGGGGACGAGTCCCAGATACGCAGTACTTC
d_call: TRBD2; clone_size: medium-sized; j_call: TRBJ2-1; v_call: TRBV10-3; cdr3_aa: CAISELAGVNEQFF; cdr3_nt: TGTGCCATCAGTGAACTAGCGGGAGTTAATGAGCAGTTCTTC
d_call: -; clone_size: -; j_call: TRBJ2-3; v_call: TRBV5-4; cdr3_aa: CASSLGSSVDTQYF; cdr3_nt: TGTGCCAGCAGCTTGGGCAGTAGTGTAGATACGCAGTATTTT
d_call: -; clone_size: -; j_call: TRBJ2-3; v_call: TRBV11-2; cdr3_aa: CASGGGAARGGDTQYF; cdr3_nt: TGTGCCAGCGGGGGCGGGGCTGCCCGTGGGGGTGATACGCAGTATTTT
d_call: -; clone_size: -; j_call: TRBJ2-3; v_call: TRBV27; cdr3_aa: CGSSTGGRGKDTQYF; cdr3_nt: TGTGGCAGCAGTACCGGGGGTCGCGGCAAAGATACGCAGTATTTT
d_call: -; clone_size: few; j_call: TRBJ2-7; v_call: TRBV10-2; cdr3_aa: CASSERLASYEQYF; cdr3_nt: TGCGCCAGCAGTGAGCGGCTAGCGAGCTACGAGCAGTACTTC
d_call: -; clone_size: -; j_call: TRBJ1-2; v_call: TRBV6-1; cdr3_aa: CASSEPQGGEGYTF; cdr3_nt: TGTGCCAGCAGTGAACCACAGGGTGGTGAGGGCTACACCTTC
d_call: TRBD2; clone_size: many; j_call: TRBJ2-3; v_call: TRBV6-1; cdr3_aa: CASIKLAGTDTQYF; cdr3_nt: TGTGCCAGCATCAAACTAGCGGGCACAGATACGCAGTATTTT
d_call: -; clone_size: -; j_call: TRBJ2-4; v_call: TRBV10-3; cdr3_aa: CATKVPGDQDIQYF; cdr3_nt: TGTGCCACCAAGGTCCCGGGAGACCAAGACATTCAGTACTTC
d_call: -; clone_size: -; j_call: TRBJ2-2; v_call: TRBV6-5; cdr3_aa: CASSYLKRGRGGTGEQFF; cdr3_nt: TGTGCCAGCAGTTACCTAAAACGGGGGAGGGGGGGCACCGGGGAGCAGTTTTTT
d_call: TRBD1; clone_size: -; j_call: TRBJ2-3; v_call: TRBV7-2; cdr3_aa: CASRLGGARPDTQYF; cdr3_nt: TGTGCCAGCAGGCTAGGGGGCGCTCGCCCAGATACGCAGTATTTT
d_call: -; clone_size: -; j_call: TRBJ2-3; v_call: TRBV6-1; cdr3_aa: CASAEDAGGATDTQYF; cdr3_nt: TGTGCCAGCGCGGAGGACGCGGGCGGGGCCACAGATACGCAGTACTTT
d_call: -; clone_size: -; j_call: TRBJ2-4; v_call: TRBV10-3; cdr3_aa: CATKGGGDQNTQYF; cdr3_nt: TGTGCGACGAAGGGCGGCGGAGACCAAAACACCCAGTACTTC
d_call: -; clone_size: few; j_call: TRBJ2-3; v_call: TRBV27; cdr3_aa: CASPSLGLDTDTQYF; cdr3_nt: TGTGCCAGCCCCTCTCTGGGGCTAGACACAGATACGCAGTATTTT
d_call: -; clone_size: -; j_call: TRBJ2-1; v_call: TRBV12-3/TRBV12-4; cdr3_aa: CASSLVQASEQFF; cdr3_nt: TGTGCCAGCAGTTTGGTTCAGGCTAGCGAGCAGTTCTTC
d_call: TRBD2; clone_size: few; j_call: TRBJ2-1; v_call: TRBV9; cdr3_aa: CASSVDREGFNEQFF; cdr3_nt: TGTGCCAGCAGCGTAGATCGGGAGGGTTTCAATGAGCAGTTCTTC
d_call: -; clone_size: many; j_call: TRBJ2-3; v_call: TRBV27; cdr3_aa: CGSGPPETQYF; cdr3_nt: TGTGGCAGCGGTCCTCCAGAGACCCAGTATTTT
d_call: -; clone_size: few; j_call: TRBJ1-2; v_call: TRBV27; cdr3_aa: CASSSPRRGSGYTF; cdr3_nt: TGTGCCAGCAGTTCACCCCGTAGGGGGAGCGGCTACACCTTC
d_call: -; clone_size: -; j_call: TRBJ2-3; v_call: TRBV6-1; cdr3_aa: CAGSGLPEEDIQYF; cdr3_nt: TGTGCCGGCTCGGGGCTGCCAGAGGAAGATATTCAGTATTTC
d_call: -; clone_size: -; j_call: TRBJ2-2; v_call: TRBV10-3; cdr3_aa: CAIRKDGQTGELFF; cdr3_nt: TGTGCCATCAGGAAGGACGGGCAAACCGGGGAGCTGTTTTTT
d_call: -; clone_size: medium-sized; j_call: TRBJ2-3; v_call: TRBV27; cdr3_aa: CASSPQIRAGGADTQYF; cdr3_nt: TGTGCCAGCAGTCCCCAAATACGGGCCGGTGGTGCAGATACGCAGTATTTT
d_call: TRBD2; clone_size: -; j_call: TRBJ2-1; v_call: TRBV4-1; cdr3_aa: CASGIRWGGRASNEQFF; cdr3_nt: TGCGCCAGCGGGATAAGATGGGGCGGGAGGGCCTCGAATGAGCAGTTCTTC
d_call: -; clone_size: -; j_call: TRBJ2-3; v_call: TRBV12-3/TRBV12-4; cdr3_aa: CARSLGRGGTETQYF; cdr3_nt: TGTGCCAGGAGTTTAGGGCGGGGTGGCACAGAGACGCAGTATTTT
d_call: -; clone_size: -; j_call: TRBJ2-1; v_call: TRBV25-1; cdr3_aa: CASSERWGTRGGEQFF; cdr3_nt: TGTGCCAGCAGTGAAAGGTGGGGGACAAGGGGCGGCGAGCAGTTCTTC
d_call: -; clone_size: -; j_call: TRBJ2-1; v_call: TRBV5-1; cdr3_aa: CASSLAEYYNEQFF; cdr3_nt: TGCGCCAGCAGTCTAGCAGAGTACTACAATGAGCAGTTCTTC
d_call: -; clone_size: few; j_call: TRBJ1-4; v_call: TRBV6-1; cdr3_aa: CASTTRSGYEKLFF; cdr3_nt: TGTGCCAGCACTACCCGGTCTGGGTATGAAAAACTGTTTTTT
d_call: -; clone_size: -; j_call: TRBJ2-1; v_call: TRBV11-1; cdr3_aa: CASSSKGNEQFF; cdr3_nt: TGTGCCAGCAGCTCCAAGGGCAATGAGCAGTTCTTC
d_call: TRBD1; clone_size: -; j_call: TRBJ1-2; v_call: TRBV6-1; cdr3_aa: CASSHTPRTGRRGYGYTF; cdr3_nt: TGTGCCAGCAGCCATACTCCTCGGACAGGGCGACGGGGCTATGGCTACACCTTC
d_call: -; clone_size: -; j_call: TRBJ2-5; v_call: TRBV11-2; cdr3_aa: CASSLVGQETQYF; cdr3_nt: TGTGCCAGCAGCTTAGTGGGGCAAGAGACCCAGTACTTC
d_call: -; clone_size: many; j_call: TRBJ2-3; v_call: TRBV14; cdr3_aa: CASSQDILGVLTVTQYF; cdr3_nt: TGTGCCAGCAGCCAAGATATATTGGGGGTACTCACAGTTACGCAGTATTTT